The 2 T cell receptor beta chains given below trace back to one sample, sequenced in a study of blood T cell repertoires in COVID-19. Profiled with immunoSEQ multiplex PCR; TCRdb holds only in-frame clones, not every one. Here the sample spans around 190,000 clones, about 80% being singletons. Specimen: peripheral blood. The receptor set was obtained from a man between 70 and 80 years old with active or convalescent COVID-19.

The chain joins TRBV7-2 to TRBJ2-7, with TRBD2 matching 8 bases. The V segment lost 3 bases and the J segment 2 bases; nucleotides outside the gene matches: 3. The CDR3 is 14 residues long. Germline V gene data show CDR1 as SGHTA and CDR2 as FQGNSA. The CDR3 is CASSFSGETYEQYF. The CDR3, as DNA: TGTGCCAGCAGCTTTAGCGGGGAAACCTACGAGCAGTACTTC.

The CDR3 bases are TGCGCCAGCAGCTTGGTTGGTAGCGGGGGGTATGCAGATACGCAGTATTTT. Translation: CASSLVGSGGYADTQYF. The chain combines TRBV5-1 with TRBJ2-3, with 10 bases fitting TRBD2. The germline V gene encodes CDR1 SGHRS and CDR2 YFSETQ. This CDR3 spans 17 amino acids. V lost 0 bases to trimming and J lost 4 bases; unmatched junction nucleotides: 8.